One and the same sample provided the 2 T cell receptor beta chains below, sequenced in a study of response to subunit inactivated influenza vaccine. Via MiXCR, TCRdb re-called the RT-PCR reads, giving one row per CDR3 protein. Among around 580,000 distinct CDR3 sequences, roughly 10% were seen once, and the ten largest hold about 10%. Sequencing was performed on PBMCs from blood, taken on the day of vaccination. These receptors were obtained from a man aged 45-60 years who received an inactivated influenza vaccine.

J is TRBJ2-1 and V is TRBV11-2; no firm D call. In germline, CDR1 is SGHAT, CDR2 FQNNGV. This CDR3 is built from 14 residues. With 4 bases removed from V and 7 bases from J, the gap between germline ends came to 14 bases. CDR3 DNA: TGTGCCAGCAGCTCCCGCCCGGGTGTTAATGAGCAGTTCTTC. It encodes CASSSRPGVNEQFF.

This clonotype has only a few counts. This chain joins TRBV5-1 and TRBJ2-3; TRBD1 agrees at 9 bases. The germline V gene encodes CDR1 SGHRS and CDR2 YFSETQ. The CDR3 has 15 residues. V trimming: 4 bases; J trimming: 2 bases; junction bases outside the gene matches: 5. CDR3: CASSRTGDHTDTQYF. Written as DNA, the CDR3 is TGCGCCAGCAGCAGGACAGGGGACCACACAGATACGCAGTATTTT.